This TCR beta chain was recorded in a study of type 1 and type 2 diabetes patients. Study outcomes and limitations: V and J gene usage correlated at 0.75 to 0.97 between type 2 diabetes and control samples.

PCR was run on genomic DNA. Multiplex PCR with 30 forward and 13 reverse primers amplified the TCR beta CDR3. TCRdb re-analysed the multiplex PCR reads in MiXCR, keeping a single row per CDR3 protein. Seen here are 270,000 or so distinct CDR3 sequences, more than 40% observed once, and the top ten hold around 13%. The CDR3 runs to 15 residues. Germline CDR1 reads SGHRS; CDR2 reads YFSETQ. Comments on this clonotype: The antigen remains undetermined.

Material: peripheral blood mononuclear cells (PBMCs). This chain joins TRBV5-1 and TRBJ2-7, with TRBD2 matching over 12 bases. The end of the DNA is better explained by TRBJ2-5, so the J call may be wrong. This TCR came from a man aged 18 to 30 with type 2 diabetes. The CDR3 is CASSFSSGGAKTQYF. In nucleotides, the CDR3 is TGCGCCAGCAGCTTTTCTAGCGGGGGGGCAAAGACCCAGTACTTC.